This TCR beta chain came from a study of high-grade serous ovarian cancer treatment subgroups. At the level of the study: Each sample yielded on average 7,494 unique TCR beta rearrangements from approximately 15,000 reads.

This table comes from immunoSEQ multiplex PCR, and its TCRdb copy is limited to in-frame clones, with some not included. The sample has 7,500 to 9,000 clones, roughly three quarters seen once. The tumor samples were collected prior to definitive surgery or chemotherapy. As to this clone: As yet, its antigen is unknown.

V was trimmed by 0 bases and J by 8 bases, leaving 14 bases between them. The CDR3 has 15 amino acids. Germline assignment: CDR1 MNHNY and CDR2 SVGAGI (reference sequence). Study-level results: Spatial context was lost because tumors were sequenced in bulk. The analyses considered CDR3 and ignored CDR1 and CDR2.

The chain recombines TRBV6-6 with TRBJ2-1; D is unresolved. The receptor was derived from a human donor with high-grade serous ovarian cancer. The sequencing input was tumor tissue. DNA for the CDR3: TGTGCCAGCAGTTACTCGATAGGTGCCCGGCATGAGCAGTTCTTC. Its protein is CASSYSIGARHEQFF.